This T cell receptor (beta chain) was observed in a study of identical twins. This clonotype was counted only a few times. Its antigen is as yet unknown. TCRdb redid the calling of the 5' RACE reads with MiXCR, one entry per CDR3 protein. The sample consists of around 300,000 distinct CDR3 sequences, under 9% of them appearing once. The CDR3 totals 17 residues. Germline CDR1 MNHEY, CDR2 SVGEGT. V dropped 0 bases and J dropped 4; count of bases not matched to a gene: 11. Study-level points and caveats: Zero-insertion results could be subject to partial confounding by invariant MAIT and iNKT cells.

The data also belong to a second study, concerning yellow fever vaccine responses in identical twins. That report adds: A vaccine T cell response that seemed partly convergent and partly personalized was reported in twins.

The chain has TRBV6-2 or TRBV6-3 and TRBJ1-1, with TRBD1 matching over 7 bases. The clonotype comes from a young woman in good health. Sequencing was carried out using memory (CD45RO+) T cells sorted from blood. The CDR3 loop is CASSYSMKTGRVTEAFF. The CDR3 DNA follows: TGTGCCAGCAGTTACTCGATGAAGACAGGGAGGGTCACTGAAGCTTTCTTT.